These 19 T cell receptor beta chains were all obtained from the same sample, sequenced in a study of brain metastases from non-small cell lung cancer. TCRdb's table, derived via immunoSEQ multiplex PCR, lists solely in-frame clones and lacks some. Of some 4,900 clones listed, over 65% are singletons. Material: primary lung tumor tissue. The receptors originated from a donor aged 40 or older with non-small cell lung cancer.

The table lists this clone with a count of one. The chain carries TRBV6-6 and TRBJ1-4; no definite D call. Germline values: CDR1 MNHNY, CDR2 SVGAGI (reference sequence). V was shortened by 10 bases and J by 7 bases, with 10 bases between the two germline ends. The CDR3 consists of 11 residues. CDR3 nucleotides: TGTGCCACTGAAAAGGGTGAAAAACTGTTTTTT. Encoded protein: CATEKGEKLFF.

This clone was counted only a few times. The sample has other DNA sequences that encode this CDR3 too. The chain has TRBV5-1 and TRBJ2-3, with TRBD2 identical over 11 bases. V shed 3 bases, J shed 0 bases, and the junction held 9 bases outside the gene matches. CDR3 length equals 18 residues. Germline V gene data show CDR1 as SGHRS and CDR2 as YFSETQ. The CDR3 DNA reads as TGCGCCAGCAGCTCGGGACTAGCGGAGCCCCCAAGCACAGATACGCAGTATTTT. Translating gives CASSSGLAEPPSTDTQYF.

About this clone itself: Other DNA sequences in the same sample also yield this CDR3. The chain combines TRBV19 with TRBJ1-6; tentatively, D is TRBD1 (6 bases). CDR3 length: 16 residues. Germline V gives CDR1 LNHDA, CDR2 SQIVND (reference sequence). Trimming shortened V by 6 bases and J by 3 bases, and 15 bases separated the two germline ends. The CDR3 is CASRGDGQNYNSPLHF. DNA of the CDR3: TGTGCCAGTAGGGGCGATGGACAGAACTATAATTCACCCCTCCACTTT. Variable domain in full (rest from reference TRBV19 and TRBJ1-6): DGGITQSPKYLFRKEGQNVTLSCEQNLNHDAMYWYRQDPGQGLRLIYYSQIVNDFQKGDIAEGYSVSREKKESFPLTVTSAQKNPTAFYLCASRGDGQNYNSPLHFGNGTRLTVT.

The genes are TRBV18 and TRBJ1-3, with D possibly being TRBD1 (5 bases). Trimming removed 5 bases at V and 2 bases at J, with 10 bases between. Germline V CDR1 and CDR2: KGHSH, LQKENI. This CDR3 contains 14 residues. The CDR3 DNA reads TGTGCCAGCTCAACGGGGGTGGCTGGAAACACCATATATTTT. It encodes CASSTGVAGNTIYF.

This chain connects TRBV7-2 to TRBJ1-5, with a weak D call TRBD1 (5 bases). The V end lost 4 bases, the J end lost 7 bases, and 11 bases lay between the germline ends. This CDR3 has 13 amino acids. The germline V gene has CDR1 SGHTA and CDR2 FQGNSA. CDR3 loop: CASSWGRRQPQHF. In DNA form, the CDR3 reads TGTGCCAGCAGCTGGGGCCGACGACAGCCCCAGCATTTT.

The CDR3 spells CASSQGAALQEAFF. The CDR3 region has the DNA TGTGCCAGCAGCCAAGGCGCGGCCTTACAAGAAGCTTTCTTT. The V call is TRBV3-1 (or the pseudogene TRBV3-2), the J call TRBJ1-1; D is unclear. Trimming shortened V by 1 base and J by 8 bases, and 14 bases separated the two germline ends. Germline CDR1 and CDR2: LGHDT and YNNKEL (reference sequence). The CDR3 sequence is 14 residues long.

The V gene is TRBV5-6, the J gene TRBJ2-3, with 7 bases fitting TRBD1. The CDR3 is 16 residues long. The V segment lost 1 base and the J segment 5 bases; nucleotides outside the gene matches: 10. Germline V gene lookup returns CDR1 SGHDT and CDR2 YYEEEE. The CDR3 sequence: CASSLRGTVSGDTQYF. The CDR3, as DNA: TGTGCCAGCAGCTTGCGAGGGACAGTCTCAGGAGATACGCAGTATTTT. Full variable domain (rest looked up from reference TRBV5-6 and TRBJ2-3): DAGVTQSPTHLIKTRGQQVTLRCSPKSGHDTVSWYQQALGQGPQFIFQYYEEEERQRGNFPDRFSGHQFPNYSSELNVNALLLGDSALYLCASSLRGTVSGDTQYFGPGTRLTVL.

This clone has only a few counts. This chain joins TRBV6-5 and TRBJ1-1; D is unresolved. Germline assignment: CDR1 MNHEY and CDR2 SVGAGI. This CDR3 has 12 residues. Trimming cost V 3 bases and J 7 bases, with 9 bases left between them. CDR3 sequence (DNA): TGTGCCAGCAGTTATCCGGCAAGTGAAGCTTTCTTT. Translation: CASSYPASEAFF.

V is TRBV3-1 (or the pseudogene TRBV3-2) and J is TRBJ1-2, with D perhaps TRBD1 (5 bases). The length of the CDR3 is 15 residues. The germline gives CDR1 LGHDT, CDR2 YNNKEL (reference sequence). V gave up 6 bases and J gave up 2 bases, with 16 bases separating them. The CDR3 protein is CASSLTGGGNYGYTF. The DNA for the CDR3 is TGTGCCAGCAGTCTAACAGGAGGAGGGAACTATGGCTACACCTTC.

The J gene is TRBJ1-4, the V gene TRBV7-8, with 7 bases fitting TRBD1. V was pared by 3 bases and J by 2 bases, with 3 bases of the junction left unmatched. The CDR3 spans 15 residues. In germline, CDR1 is SGHVS, CDR2 FQNEAQ. The chain's CDR3 is CASSLEQGTNEKLFF. The CDR3 DNA reads TGTGCCAGCAGCTTGGAACAGGGGACTAATGAAAAACTGTTTTTT.

This chain uses TRBV7-9 with TRBJ1-3, with 7 bases fitting TRBD1. CDR1 is SEHNR, CDR2 FQNEAQ, per germline (reference sequence). The length of the CDR3 is 15 residues. J gave up 4 bases and V 5 bases, and 8 bases lay outside the gene matches. Here the CDR3 reads CASSPPGQLGNTIYF. For the CDR3, the DNA is TGTGCCAGCAGCCCTCCGGGACAGTTAGGAAACACCATATATTTT.

This clone was seen more than once but under ten times. The chain has TRBV2 and TRBJ1-3, with TRBD1 identical over 9 bases. Trimming cost V 6 bases and J 8 bases; bases outside gene matches: 8. Germline V gene data show CDR1 as SNHLY and CDR2 as FYNNEI. The length of the CDR3 is 14 residues. CDR3: CASSDRDRADTIYF. The DNA of the CDR3 is TGTGCCAGCAGCGACCGGGACAGGGCGGACACCATATATTTT.

This clone has a handful of counts. This chain uses TRBV5-1 with TRBJ2-5; perhaps TRBD2 as D (6 bases). V gave up 6 bases and J gave up 1 base, with 13 bases separating them. The CDR3 is made up of 14 amino acids. Germline values: CDR1 SGHRS, CDR2 YFSETQ. The CDR3 here is CASTLGGGQETQYF. CDR3 sequence (DNA): TGCGCCAGCACTCTCGGGGGAGGCCAAGAGACCCAGTACTTC. The whole variable domain, filled in from reference TRBV5-1 and TRBJ2-5, reads KAGVTQTPRYLIKTRGQQVTLSCSPISGHRSVSWYQQTPGQGLQFLFEYFSETQRNKGNFPGRFSGRQFSNSRSEMNVSTLELGDSALYLCASTLGGGQETQYFGPGTRLLVL.

The rearrangement links TRBV2 to TRBJ1-1, with D hard to call. The CDR3 spans 13 residues. CDR1 and CDR2 (germline): SNHLY, FYNNEI. V lost 10 bases and J 3 bases, leaving 15 bases between the germline ends. The CDR3 DNA sequence: TGTGCCACAATCCTTCGCCGGGACACTGAAGCTTTCTTT. It specifies CATILRRDTEAFF.

The rearrangement joins TRBV5-5 to TRBJ2-5, with no clear D. Germline-derived CDR1 and CDR2 are SGHKS and YYEKEE (reference sequence). Trimming stripped 2 bases from V and 0 bases from J, with 20 bases between. The CDR3 runs 18 residues. The CDR3: CASSFVRGGSLYQETQYF. The CDR3 DNA sequence: TGTGCCAGCAGCTTTGTTAGAGGCGGCTCTTTGTACCAAGAGACCCAGTACTTC. The whole variable domain, filled in from reference TRBV5-5 and TRBJ2-5, reads DAGVTQSPTHLIKTRGQQVTLRCSPISGHKSVSWYQQVLGQGPQFIFQYYEKEERGRGNFPDRFSARQFPNYSSELNVNALLLGDSALYLCASSFVRGGSLYQETQYFGPGTRLLVL.

The CDR3 DNA reads TGCGCCAGCAGCTTGGGAACGAACACTGAAGCTTTCTTT. Residues: CASSLGTNTEAFF. The chain couples TRBV5-1 to TRBJ1-1; D is ambiguous. The CDR3 has 13 residues. With 0 bases removed from V and 1 base from J, the gap between germline ends came to 4 bases. Germline CDR1 is SGHRS and CDR2 is YFSETQ.

Concerning this clone itself: Germline and junction disagree at one end, which may indicate a read error. The V gene is TRBV11-2, the J gene TRBJ2-1; D gene uncertain. The germline V gene encodes CDR1 SGHAT and CDR2 FQNNGV. The CDR3 extends over 12 amino acids. This CDR3 is CVSRYVTNEQFF. The CDR3 bases are TGTGTCAGCAGATACGTCACTAATGAGCAGTTCTTC.

The chain uses TRBV18 and TRBJ2-3; D unresolved. Germline V lookup: CDR1 KGHSH, CDR2 LQKENI. Trimming took off 4 bases at V and 0 bases at J, with 2 bases between the two ends. The length of the CDR3 is 12 residues. CDR3 residues: CASSLSTDTQYF. Written as DNA, the CDR3 is TGTGCCAGCTCACTTAGCACAGATACGCAGTATTTT.

This chain joins TRBV18 and TRBJ2-5; 10 bases fit TRBD1. CDR1 and CDR2 from the germline V gene are KGHSH and LQKENI. The CDR3 is 15 residues long. After removal of 3 bases from V and 4 bases from J, the junction contained 5 bases not matched to a gene. CDR3 amino acids: CASSPGDRGRETQYF. In DNA form, the CDR3 reads TGTGCCAGCTCACCTGGGGACAGGGGACGAGAGACCCAGTACTTC.